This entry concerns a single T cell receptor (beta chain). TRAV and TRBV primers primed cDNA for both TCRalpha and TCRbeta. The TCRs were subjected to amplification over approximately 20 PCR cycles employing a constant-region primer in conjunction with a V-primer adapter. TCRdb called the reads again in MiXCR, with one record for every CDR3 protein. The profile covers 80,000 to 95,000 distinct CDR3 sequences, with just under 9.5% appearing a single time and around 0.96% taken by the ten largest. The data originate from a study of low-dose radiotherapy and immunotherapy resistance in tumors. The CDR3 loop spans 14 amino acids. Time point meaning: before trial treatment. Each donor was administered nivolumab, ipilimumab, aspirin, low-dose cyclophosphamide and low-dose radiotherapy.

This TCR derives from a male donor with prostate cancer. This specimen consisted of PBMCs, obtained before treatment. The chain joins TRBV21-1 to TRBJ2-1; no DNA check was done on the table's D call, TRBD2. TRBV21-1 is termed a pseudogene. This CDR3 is CASSWTSGSHEQFF. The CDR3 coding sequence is TGTGCCAGCAGCTGGACTAGCGGGAGCCATGAGCAGTTCTTC.